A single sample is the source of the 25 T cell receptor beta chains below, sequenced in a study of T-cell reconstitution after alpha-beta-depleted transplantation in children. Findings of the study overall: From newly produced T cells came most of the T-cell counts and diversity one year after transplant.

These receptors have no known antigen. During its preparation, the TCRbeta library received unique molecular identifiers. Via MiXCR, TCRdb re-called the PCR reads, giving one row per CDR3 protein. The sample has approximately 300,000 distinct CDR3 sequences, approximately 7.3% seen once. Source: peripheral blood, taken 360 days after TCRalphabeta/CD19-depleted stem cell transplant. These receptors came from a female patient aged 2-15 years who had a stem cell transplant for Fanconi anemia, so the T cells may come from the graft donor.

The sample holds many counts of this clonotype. The chain's CDR3 is CAISEFRQGVVNEQFF. CDR3 bases: TGTGCCATCAGTGAGTTCAGGCAGGGTGTTGTAAATGAGCAGTTCTTC. This chain connects TRBV10-3 to TRBJ2-1, with D perhaps matching TRBD1 (5 bases). The CDR3 totals 16 residues. Germline V gene data show CDR1 as ENHRY and CDR2 as SYGVKD. Trimming pared 1 base from V and 7 bases from J, leaving 17 bases between.

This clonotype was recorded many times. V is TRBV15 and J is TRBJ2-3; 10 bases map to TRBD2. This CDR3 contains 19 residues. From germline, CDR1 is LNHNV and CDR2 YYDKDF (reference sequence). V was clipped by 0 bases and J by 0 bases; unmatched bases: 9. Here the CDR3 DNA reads TGTGCCACCAGCAGAGATTACCTAGCGGGGGCAAAAAGCACAGATACGCAGTATTTT. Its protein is CATSRDYLAGAKSTDTQYF.

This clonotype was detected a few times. The CDR3 sequence is CASSQMGADTQYF. CDR3 DNA: TGTGCCAGCAGCCAAATGGGGGCTGATACGCAGTATTTT. V is TRBV3-1 and J is TRBJ2-3; tentatively, D is TRBD1 (6 bases). Looked up from germline, CDR1 is LGHDT and CDR2 is YNNKEL (reference sequence). The CDR3 covers 13 residues. V lost 2 bases and J 6 bases, leaving 9 bases between the germline ends.

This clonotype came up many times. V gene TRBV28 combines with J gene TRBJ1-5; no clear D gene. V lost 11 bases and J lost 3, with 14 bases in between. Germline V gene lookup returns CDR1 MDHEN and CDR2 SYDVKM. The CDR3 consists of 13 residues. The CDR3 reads CASSGSPNQPQHF. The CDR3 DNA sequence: TGTGCCTCTTCGGGTTCCCCCAATCAGCCCCAGCATTTT.

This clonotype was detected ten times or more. CDR3 nucleotide sequence: TGTGCCAGCAGAGGGAAGCGGCGGGTATACCAAGAGACCCAGTACTTC. It codes for CASRGKRRVYQETQYF. The chain employs TRBV7-3 and TRBJ2-5; possibly TRBD2 for D (5 bases). Germline loops: CDR1 SGHTA, CDR2 FQGTGA. Trimming removed 6 bases from V and 0 bases from J, with 17 bases in between. This CDR3 contains 16 residues. Full variable domain (missing parts from reference TRBV7-3 and TRBJ2-5): GAGVSQTPSNKVTEKGKYVELRCDPISGHTALYWYRQSLGQGPEFLIYFQGTGAADDSGLPNDRFFAVRPEGSVSTLKIQRTERGDSAVYLCASRGKRRVYQETQYFGPGTRLLVL.

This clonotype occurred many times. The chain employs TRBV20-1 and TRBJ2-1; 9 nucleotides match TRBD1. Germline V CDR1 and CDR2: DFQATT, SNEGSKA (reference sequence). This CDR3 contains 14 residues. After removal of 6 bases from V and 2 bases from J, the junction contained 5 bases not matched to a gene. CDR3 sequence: CSATGTGTYNEQFF. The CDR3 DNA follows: TGCAGTGCAACCGGGACAGGGACCTACAATGAGCAGTTCTTC.

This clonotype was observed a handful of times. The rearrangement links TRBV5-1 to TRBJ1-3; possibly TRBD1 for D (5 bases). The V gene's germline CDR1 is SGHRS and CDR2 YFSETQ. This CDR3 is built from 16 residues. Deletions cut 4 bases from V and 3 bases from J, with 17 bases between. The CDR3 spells CASSPRGGYDGNTIYF. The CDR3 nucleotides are TGCGCCAGCAGCCCTCGGGGGGGTTACGATGGAAACACCATATATTTT. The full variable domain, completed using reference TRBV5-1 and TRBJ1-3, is KAGVTQTPRYLIKTRGQQVTLSCSPISGHRSVSWYQQTPGQGLQFLFEYFSETQRNKGNFPGRFSGRQFSNSRSEMNVSTLELGDSALYLCASSPRGGYDGNTIYFGEGSWLTVV.

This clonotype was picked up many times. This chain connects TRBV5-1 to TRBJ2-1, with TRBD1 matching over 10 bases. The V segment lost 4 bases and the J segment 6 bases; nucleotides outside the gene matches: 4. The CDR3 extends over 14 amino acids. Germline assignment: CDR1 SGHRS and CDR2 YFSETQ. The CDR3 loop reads CASSPRDRGNEQFF. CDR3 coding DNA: TGCGCCAGCAGCCCCCGGGACAGGGGCAATGAGCAGTTCTTC.

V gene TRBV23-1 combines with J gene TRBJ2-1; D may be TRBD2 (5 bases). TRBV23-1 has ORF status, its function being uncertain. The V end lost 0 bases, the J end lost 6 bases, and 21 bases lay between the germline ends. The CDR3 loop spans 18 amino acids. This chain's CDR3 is CASSQSAGSAEARNEQFF. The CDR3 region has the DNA TGCGCCAGCAGTCAATCGGCGGGTTCGGCAGAGGCACGCAATGAGCAGTTCTTC.

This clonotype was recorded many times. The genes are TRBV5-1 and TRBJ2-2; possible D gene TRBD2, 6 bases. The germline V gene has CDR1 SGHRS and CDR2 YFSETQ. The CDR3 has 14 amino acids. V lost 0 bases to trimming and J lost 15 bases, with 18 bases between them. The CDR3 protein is CASSLGGGALSMFF. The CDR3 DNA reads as TGCGCCAGCAGCTTGGGTGGCGGGGCCCTCTCGATGTTTTTT.

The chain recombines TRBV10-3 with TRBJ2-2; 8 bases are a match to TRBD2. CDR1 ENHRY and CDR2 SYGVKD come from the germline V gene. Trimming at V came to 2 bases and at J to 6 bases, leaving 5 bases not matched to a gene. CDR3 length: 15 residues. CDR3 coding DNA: TGTGCCATCAGTGAGGTCGGGGGGGCCGCCGGGGAGCTGTTTTTT. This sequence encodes CAISEVGGAAGELFF.

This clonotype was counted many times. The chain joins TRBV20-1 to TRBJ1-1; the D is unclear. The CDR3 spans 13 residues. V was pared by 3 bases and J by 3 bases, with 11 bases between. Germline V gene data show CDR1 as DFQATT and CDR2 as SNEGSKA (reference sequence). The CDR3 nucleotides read TGCAGTGCTAGGGAGGACGGATACACTGAAGCTTTCTTT. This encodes CSAREDGYTEAFF.

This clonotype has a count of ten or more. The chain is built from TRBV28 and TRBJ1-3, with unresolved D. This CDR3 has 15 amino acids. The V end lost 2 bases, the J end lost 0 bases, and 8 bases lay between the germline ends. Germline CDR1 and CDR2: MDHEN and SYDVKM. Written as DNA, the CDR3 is TGTGCCAGCAGTTTACAGACCGCCTCTGGAAACACCATATATTTT. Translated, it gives CASSLQTASGNTIYF. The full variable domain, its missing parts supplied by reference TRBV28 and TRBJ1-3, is DVKVTQSSRYLVKRTGEKVFLECVQDMDHENMFWYRQDPGLGLRLIYFSYDVKMKEKGDIPEGYSVSREKKERFSLILESASTNQTSMYLCASSLQTASGNTIYFGEGSWLTVV.

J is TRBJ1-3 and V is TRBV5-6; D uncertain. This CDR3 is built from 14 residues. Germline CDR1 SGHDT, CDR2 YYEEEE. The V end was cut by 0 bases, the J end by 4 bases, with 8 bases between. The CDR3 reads CASSLEGYGNTIYF. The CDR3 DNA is TGTGCCAGCAGCTTGGAAGGGTACGGAAACACCATATATTTT. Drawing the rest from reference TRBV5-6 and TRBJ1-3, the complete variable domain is DAGVTQSPTHLIKTRGQQVTLRCSPKSGHDTVSWYQQALGQGPQFIFQYYEEEERQRGNFPDRFSGHQFPNYSSELNVNALLLGDSALYLCASSLEGYGNTIYFGEGSWLTVV.

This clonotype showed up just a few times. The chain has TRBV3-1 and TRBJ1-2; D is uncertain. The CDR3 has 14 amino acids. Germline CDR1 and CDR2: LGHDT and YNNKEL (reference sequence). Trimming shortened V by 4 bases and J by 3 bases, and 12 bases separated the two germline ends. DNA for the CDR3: TGTGCCAGCAGCCCCTGGGCCCATGACTATGGCTACACCTTC. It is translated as CASSPWAHDYGYTF.

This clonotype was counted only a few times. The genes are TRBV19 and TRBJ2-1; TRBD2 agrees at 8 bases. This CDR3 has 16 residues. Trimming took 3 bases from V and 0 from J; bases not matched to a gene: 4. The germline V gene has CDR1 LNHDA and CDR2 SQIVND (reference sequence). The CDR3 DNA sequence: TGTGCCAGTAGTATCGGCGGGGGGAGCTCCTACAATGAGCAGTTCTTC. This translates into CASSIGGGSSYNEQFF.

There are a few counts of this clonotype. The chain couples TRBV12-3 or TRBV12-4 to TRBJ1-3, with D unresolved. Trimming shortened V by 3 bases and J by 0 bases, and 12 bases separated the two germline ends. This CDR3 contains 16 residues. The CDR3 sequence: CASSFLQSVSGNTIYF. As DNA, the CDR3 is TGTGCCAGCAGTTTTCTGCAGTCAGTCTCTGGAAACACCATATATTTT.

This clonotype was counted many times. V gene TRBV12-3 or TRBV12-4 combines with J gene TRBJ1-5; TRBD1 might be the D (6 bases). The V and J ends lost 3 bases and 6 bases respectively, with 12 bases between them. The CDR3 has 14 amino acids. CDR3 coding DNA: TGTGCCAGCAGTTTCGACAGGCCAGGTCAGCCCCAGCATTTT. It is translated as CASSFDRPGQPQHF.

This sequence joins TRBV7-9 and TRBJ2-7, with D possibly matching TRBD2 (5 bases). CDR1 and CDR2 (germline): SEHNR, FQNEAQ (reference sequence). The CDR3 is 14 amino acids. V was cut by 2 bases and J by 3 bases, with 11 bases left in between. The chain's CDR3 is CASSLTRDNYEQYF. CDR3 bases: TGTGCCAGCAGCTTAACCCGGGATAACTACGAGCAGTACTTC.

CDR3 DNA sequence: TGTGCCAGCAGTTTCTGGTCGCCCTCTGGGGCCAACGTCCTGACTTTC. Protein sequence: CASSFWSPSGANVLTF. The rearrangement joins TRBV28 to TRBJ2-6, with D unresolved. The CDR3 spans 16 residues. Germline assignment: CDR1 MDHEN and CDR2 SYDVKM. V lost 3 bases to trimming and J lost 0 bases, with 9 bases between them.

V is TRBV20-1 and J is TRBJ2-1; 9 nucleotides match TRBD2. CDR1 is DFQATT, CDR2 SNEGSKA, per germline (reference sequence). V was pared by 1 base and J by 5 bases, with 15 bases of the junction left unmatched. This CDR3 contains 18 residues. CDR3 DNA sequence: TGCAGTGCTAGAGTCCCCCGCCTAGCGGGACTTACCGACAATGAGCAGTTCTTC. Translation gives CSARVPRLAGLTDNEQFF.

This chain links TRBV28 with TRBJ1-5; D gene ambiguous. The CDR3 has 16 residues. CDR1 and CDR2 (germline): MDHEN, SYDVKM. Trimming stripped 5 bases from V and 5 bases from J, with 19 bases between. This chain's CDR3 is CASSRKGRRGYQPQHF. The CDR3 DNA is TGTGCCAGCAGTAGGAAGGGAAGGCGAGGGTATCAGCCCCAGCATTTT.

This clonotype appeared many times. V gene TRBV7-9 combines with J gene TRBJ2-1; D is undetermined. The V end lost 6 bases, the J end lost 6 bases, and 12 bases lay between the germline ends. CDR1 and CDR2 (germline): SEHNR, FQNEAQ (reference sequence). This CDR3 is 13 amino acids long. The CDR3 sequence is CASRPRQSNEQFF. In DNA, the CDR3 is TGTGCCAGCAGGCCTCGGCAGTCCAATGAGCAGTTCTTC.

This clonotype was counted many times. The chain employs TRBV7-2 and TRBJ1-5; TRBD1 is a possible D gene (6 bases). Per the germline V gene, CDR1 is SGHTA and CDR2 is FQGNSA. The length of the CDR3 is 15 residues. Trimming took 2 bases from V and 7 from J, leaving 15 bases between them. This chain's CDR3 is CASSLSGGPNQPQHF. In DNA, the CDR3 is TGTGCCAGCAGCTTATCCGGGGGCCCAAACCAGCCCCAGCATTTT.

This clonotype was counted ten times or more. For the CDR3, the DNA is TGTGCCACCAGTGGTCTTGTTGGGGACAGGCTGTTTTTT. Protein sequence: CATSGLVGDRLFF. The chain carries TRBV24-1 and TRBJ2-2; 7 bases map to TRBD1. Germline V gene lookup returns CDR1 KGHDR and CDR2 SFDVKD. After removal of 5 bases from V and 13 bases from J, the junction contained 9 bases not matched to a gene. CDR3 size: 13 residues.